This T cell receptor (beta chain) appears in the sequencing data of a study of Ad26.COV2.S vaccination and SARS-CoV-2 variants. Clones were sequenced by immunoSEQ multiplex PCR, and TCRdb holds only the in-frame ones, with some missing. This sample has some 390,000 clones; 75% to 90% occur once, and the top ten carry 3% to 4.5%. The germline gives CDR1 MGHRA, CDR2 YSYEKL. There are 14 residues in the CDR3. The V gene end was trimmed by 1 base and the J gene end by 4 bases; junction bases not matched to a gene: 3. Treatment specified: 15 to 20 received Ad26.COV2.S at low or high dose, single or two shots; a few received placebo; per-sample allocation not given. Repertoires come from day 63 after the first vaccine or placebo injection. Wuhan-strain SARS-CoV-2 spike was expressed by the Ad26 vector that made up the vaccine.

The V and J genes are TRBV4-1 and TRBJ1-2, with 7 bases fitting TRBD1. Sequenced material: peripheral blood, taken in a trial of Ad26.COV2.S vaccine versus placebo. The TCR sequence derives from a person aged 18-65 years who received the Ad26.COV2.S COVID-19 vaccine or a placebo. As DNA, the CDR3 is TGCGCCAGCAGCCAAGTTAGGGGGCCCTATGGCTACACCTTC. The encoded protein is CASSQVRGPYGYTF.